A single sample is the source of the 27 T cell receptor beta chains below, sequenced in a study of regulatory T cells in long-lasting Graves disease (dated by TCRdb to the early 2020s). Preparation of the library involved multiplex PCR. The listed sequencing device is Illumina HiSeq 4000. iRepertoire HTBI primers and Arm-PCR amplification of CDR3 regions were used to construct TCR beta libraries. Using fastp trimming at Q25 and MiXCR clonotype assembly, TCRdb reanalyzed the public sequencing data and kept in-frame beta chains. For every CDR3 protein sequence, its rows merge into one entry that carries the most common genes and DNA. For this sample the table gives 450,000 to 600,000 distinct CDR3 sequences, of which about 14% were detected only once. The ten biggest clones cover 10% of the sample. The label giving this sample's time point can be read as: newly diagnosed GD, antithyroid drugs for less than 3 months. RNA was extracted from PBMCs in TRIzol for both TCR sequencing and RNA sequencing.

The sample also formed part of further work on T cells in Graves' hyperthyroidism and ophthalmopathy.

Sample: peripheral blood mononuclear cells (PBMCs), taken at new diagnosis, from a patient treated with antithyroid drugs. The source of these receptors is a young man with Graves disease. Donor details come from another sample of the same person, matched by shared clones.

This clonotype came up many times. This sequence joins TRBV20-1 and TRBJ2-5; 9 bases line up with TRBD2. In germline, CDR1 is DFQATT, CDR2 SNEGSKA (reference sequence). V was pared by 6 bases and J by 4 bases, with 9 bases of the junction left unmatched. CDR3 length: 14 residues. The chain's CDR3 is CSASTPAGGETQYF. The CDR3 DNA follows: TGCAGTGCCTCCACCCCAGCGGGAGGAGAGACCCAGTACTTC.

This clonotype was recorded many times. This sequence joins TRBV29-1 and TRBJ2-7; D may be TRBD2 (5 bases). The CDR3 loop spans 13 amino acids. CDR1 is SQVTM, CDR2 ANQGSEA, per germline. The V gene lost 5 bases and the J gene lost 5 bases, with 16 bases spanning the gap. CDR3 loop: CSVRRGMNHEQYF. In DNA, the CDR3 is TGCAGCGTTCGGAGAGGGATGAACCACGAGCAGTACTTC.

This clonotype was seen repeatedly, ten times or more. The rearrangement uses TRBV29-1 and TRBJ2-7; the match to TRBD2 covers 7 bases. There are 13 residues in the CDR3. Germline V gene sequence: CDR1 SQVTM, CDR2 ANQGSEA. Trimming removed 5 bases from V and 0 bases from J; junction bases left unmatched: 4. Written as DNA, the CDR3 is TGCAGCGTTCTGGCTAGCGGCTCCTACGAGCAGTACTTC. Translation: CSVLASGSYEQYF.

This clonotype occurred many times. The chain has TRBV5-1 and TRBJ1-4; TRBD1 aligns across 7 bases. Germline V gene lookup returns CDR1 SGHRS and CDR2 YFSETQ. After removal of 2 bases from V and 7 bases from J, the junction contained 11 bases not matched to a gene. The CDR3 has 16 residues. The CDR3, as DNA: TGCGCCAGCAGCTTTGGACAGGTTCTTGATAGTGAAAAACTGTTTTTT. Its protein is CASSFGQVLDSEKLFF.

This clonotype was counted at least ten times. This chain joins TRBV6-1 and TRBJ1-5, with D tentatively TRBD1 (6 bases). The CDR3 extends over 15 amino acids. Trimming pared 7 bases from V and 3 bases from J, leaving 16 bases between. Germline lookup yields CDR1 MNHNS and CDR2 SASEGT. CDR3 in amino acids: CASIRDGGHNQPQHF. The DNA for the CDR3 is TGTGCCAGCATCCGAGATGGGGGGCACAATCAGCCCCAGCATTTT.

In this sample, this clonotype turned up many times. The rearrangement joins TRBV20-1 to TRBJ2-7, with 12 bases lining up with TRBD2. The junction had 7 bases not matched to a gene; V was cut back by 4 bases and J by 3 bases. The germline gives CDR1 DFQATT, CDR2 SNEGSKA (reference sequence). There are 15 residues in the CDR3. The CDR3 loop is CSATFSSGRGYEQYF. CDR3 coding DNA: TGCAGTGCTACTTTTTCTAGCGGGAGGGGCTACGAGCAGTACTTC.

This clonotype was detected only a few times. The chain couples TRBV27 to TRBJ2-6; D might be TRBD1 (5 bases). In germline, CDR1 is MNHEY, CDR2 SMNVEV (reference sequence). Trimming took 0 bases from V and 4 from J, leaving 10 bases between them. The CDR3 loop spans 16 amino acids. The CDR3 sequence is CASSLSGAVGANVLTF. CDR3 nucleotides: TGTGCCAGCAGTTTATCAGGGGCGGTGGGGGCCAACGTCCTGACTTTC.

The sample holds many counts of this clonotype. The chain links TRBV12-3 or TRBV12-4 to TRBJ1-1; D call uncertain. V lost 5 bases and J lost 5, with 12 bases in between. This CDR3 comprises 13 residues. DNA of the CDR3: TGTGCCAGCAGTGTCGGTCTGGTAACTGAAGCTTTCTTT. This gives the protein CASSVGLVTEAFF.

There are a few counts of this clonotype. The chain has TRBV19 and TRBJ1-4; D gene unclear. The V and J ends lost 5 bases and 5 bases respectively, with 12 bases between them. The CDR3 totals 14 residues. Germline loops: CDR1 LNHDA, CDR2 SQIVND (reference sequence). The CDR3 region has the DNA TGTGCCAGTAGTCCCATAGTCGCGAATGAAAAACTGTTTTTT. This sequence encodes CASSPIVANEKLFF.

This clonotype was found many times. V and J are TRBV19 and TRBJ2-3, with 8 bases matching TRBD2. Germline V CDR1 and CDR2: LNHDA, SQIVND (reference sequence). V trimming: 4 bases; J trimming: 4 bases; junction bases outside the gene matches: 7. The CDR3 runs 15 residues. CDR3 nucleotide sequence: TGTGCCAGTAGTAACGTGCCGGGACTAGCAGATACGCAGTATTTT. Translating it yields CASSNVPGLADTQYF.

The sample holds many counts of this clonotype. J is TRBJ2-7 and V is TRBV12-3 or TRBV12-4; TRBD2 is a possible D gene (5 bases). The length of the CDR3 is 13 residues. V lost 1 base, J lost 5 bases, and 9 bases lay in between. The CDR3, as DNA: TGTGCCAGCAGTTTAGTGGGAGAGAACGAGCAGTACTTC. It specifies CASSLVGENEQYF.

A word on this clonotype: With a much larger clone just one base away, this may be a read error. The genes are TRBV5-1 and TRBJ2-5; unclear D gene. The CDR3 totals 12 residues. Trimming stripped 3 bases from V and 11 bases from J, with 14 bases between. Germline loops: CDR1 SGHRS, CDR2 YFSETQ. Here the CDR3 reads CASSSGRNEQYF. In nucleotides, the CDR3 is TGCGCCAGCAGCTCCGGCCGCAATGAGCAGTACTTC.

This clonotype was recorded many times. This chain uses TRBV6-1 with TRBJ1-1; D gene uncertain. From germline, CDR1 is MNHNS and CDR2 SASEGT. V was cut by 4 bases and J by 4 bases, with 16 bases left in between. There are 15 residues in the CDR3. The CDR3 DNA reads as TGTGCCAGCAGTGTGTCCCCGGCTGAATCCACTGAAGCTTTCTTT. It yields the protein CASSVSPAESTEAFF.

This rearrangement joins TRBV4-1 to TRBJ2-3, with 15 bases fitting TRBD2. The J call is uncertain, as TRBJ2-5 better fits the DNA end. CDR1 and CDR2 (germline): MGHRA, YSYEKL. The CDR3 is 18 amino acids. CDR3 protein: CASSRFPGLAGGLETQYF. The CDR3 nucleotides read TGCGCCAGCAGCCGATTTCCGGGACTAGCGGGAGGACTAGAGACCCAGTACTTC.

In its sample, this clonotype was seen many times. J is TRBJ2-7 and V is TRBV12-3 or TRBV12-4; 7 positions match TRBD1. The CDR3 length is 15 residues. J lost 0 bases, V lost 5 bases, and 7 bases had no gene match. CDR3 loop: CASSRGQAYSYEQYF. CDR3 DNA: TGTGCCAGCAGTAGAGGACAGGCCTACTCCTACGAGCAGTACTTC.

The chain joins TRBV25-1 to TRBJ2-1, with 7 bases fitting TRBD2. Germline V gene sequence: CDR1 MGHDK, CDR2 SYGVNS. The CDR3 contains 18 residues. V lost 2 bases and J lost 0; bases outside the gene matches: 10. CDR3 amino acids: CASSEHREAQSSYNEQFF. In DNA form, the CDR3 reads TGTGCCAGCAGTGAACATCGGGAGGCCCAGAGCTCCTACAATGAGCAGTTCTTC.

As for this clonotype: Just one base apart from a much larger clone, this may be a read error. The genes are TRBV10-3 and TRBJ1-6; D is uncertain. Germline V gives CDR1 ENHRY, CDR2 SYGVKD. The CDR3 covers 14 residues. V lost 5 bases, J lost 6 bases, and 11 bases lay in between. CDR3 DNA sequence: TGTGCCATCAGTCCGGAACAACTTAATTCACCCCTCCACTTT. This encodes CAISPEQLNSPLHF.

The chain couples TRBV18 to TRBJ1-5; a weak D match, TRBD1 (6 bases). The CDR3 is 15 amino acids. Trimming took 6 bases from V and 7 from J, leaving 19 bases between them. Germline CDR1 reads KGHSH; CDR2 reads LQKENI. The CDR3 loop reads CASSLTGGRGQPQHF. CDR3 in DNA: TGTGCCAGCTCGCTCACCGGGGGGCGCGGACAGCCCCAGCATTTT.

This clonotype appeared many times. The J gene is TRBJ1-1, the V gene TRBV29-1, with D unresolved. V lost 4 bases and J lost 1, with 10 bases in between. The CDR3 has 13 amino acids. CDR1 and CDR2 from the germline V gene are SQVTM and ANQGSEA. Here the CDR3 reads CSVVRHTNTEAFF. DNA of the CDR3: TGCAGCGTTGTCCGACATACGAACACTGAAGCTTTCTTT.

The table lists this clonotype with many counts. CDR3 protein: CASYPTTGQGPIYGYTF. The CDR3 bases are TGCGCCAGCTATCCGACGACAGGACAGGGGCCTATCTATGGCTACACCTTC. The V gene is TRBV5-1, the J gene TRBJ1-2; TRBD1 matches 9 bases. The V gene end was trimmed by 7 bases and the J gene end by 4 bases; junction bases not matched to a gene: 17. This CDR3 has 17 residues. Germline lookup yields CDR1 SGHRS and CDR2 YFSETQ.

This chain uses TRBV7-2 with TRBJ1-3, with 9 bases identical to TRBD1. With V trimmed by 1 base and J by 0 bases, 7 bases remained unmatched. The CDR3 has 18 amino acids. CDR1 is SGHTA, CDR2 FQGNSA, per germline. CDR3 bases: TGTGCCAGCAGCTTAGGGGACAGGGCTAGTTCCTCTGGAAACACCATATATTTT. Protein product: CASSLGDRASSSGNTIYF.

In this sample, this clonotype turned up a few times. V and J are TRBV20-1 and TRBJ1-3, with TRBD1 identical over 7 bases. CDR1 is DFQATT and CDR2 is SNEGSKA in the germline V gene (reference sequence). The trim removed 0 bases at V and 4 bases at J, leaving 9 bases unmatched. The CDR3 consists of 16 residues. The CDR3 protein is CSARDQTGLSGNTIYF. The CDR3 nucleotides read TGCAGTGCTAGAGATCAGACAGGGCTATCAGGAAACACCATATATTTT.

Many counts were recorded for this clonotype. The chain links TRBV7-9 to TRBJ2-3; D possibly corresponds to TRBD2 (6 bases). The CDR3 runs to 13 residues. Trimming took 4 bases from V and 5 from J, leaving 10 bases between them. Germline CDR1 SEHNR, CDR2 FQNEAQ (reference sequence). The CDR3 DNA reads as TGTGCCAGCAGCTGGGGGGTTGGAGATACGCAGTATTTT. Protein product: CASSWGVGDTQYF.

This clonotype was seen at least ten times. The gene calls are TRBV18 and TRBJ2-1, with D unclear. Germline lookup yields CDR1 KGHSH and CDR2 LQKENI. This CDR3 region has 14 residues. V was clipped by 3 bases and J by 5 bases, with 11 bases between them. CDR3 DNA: TGTGCCAGCTCACCCGACCGAACCGACAATGAGCAGTTCTTC. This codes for CASSPDRTDNEQFF.

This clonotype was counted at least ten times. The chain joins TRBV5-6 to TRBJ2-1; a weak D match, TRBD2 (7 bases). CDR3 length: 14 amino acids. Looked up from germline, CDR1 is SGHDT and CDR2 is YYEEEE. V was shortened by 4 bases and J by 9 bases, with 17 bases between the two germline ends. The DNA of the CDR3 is TGTGCCAGCAGCCCCGAGGGGGGGCAAGGTGAGCAGTTCTTC. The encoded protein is CASSPEGGQGEQFF.

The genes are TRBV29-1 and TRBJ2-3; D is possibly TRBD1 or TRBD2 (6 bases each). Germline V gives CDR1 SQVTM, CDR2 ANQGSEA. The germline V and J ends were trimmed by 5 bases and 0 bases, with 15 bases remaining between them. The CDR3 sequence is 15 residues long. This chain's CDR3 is CSVPRDTASTDTQYF. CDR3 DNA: TGCAGCGTTCCGCGGGACACCGCTAGCACAGATACGCAGTATTTT.

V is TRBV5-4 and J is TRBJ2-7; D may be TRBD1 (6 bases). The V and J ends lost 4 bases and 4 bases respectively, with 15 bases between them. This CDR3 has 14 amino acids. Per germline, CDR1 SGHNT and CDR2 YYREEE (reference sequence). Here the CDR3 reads CASSPGPGVYEQYF. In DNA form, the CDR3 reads TGTGCCAGCAGCCCTGGGCCAGGGGTTTACGAGCAGTACTTC.